The clone carrying this T cell receptor beta chain came up a few times. Its antigen is not identified. This sample stems from a study of blood T cells in healthy people across ages. Study-wide results and limits: Getting older went along with TCR beta diversity per million T cells dropping roughly linearly.

Isolated PBMCs totaled at least 7 million in each sample. The germline V gene has CDR1 MNHNY and CDR2 SVGAGI (reference sequence). The CDR3 is made up of 15 amino acids. V shed 0 bases and J shed 5 bases, with 10 bases lying between them. Combining a sample-barcoded 5' primer with a J-beta primer mix, a second PCR ran for roughly 7 to 11 cycles. All cDNA molecules were each tagged by a template-switch adaptor with 12 random nucleotides. TCRdb passed the 5' RACE reads through MiXCR, listing each CDR3 protein once. The sample shows approximately 780,000 distinct CDR3 sequences, approximately 24% of them seen only once. This sample was also put to use in a study of T cells of mothers and their children.

The V gene is TRBV6-6, the J gene TRBJ2-2; D remains unclear. The TCR originated in a boy aged 10-17 years in good health. Sample: blood. In DNA, the CDR3 is TGTGCCAGCAGTTACTCAGGTCCTGTTACCGGGGAGCTGTTTTTT. It specifies CASSYSGPVTGELFF.